The sequence of this TCR beta chain was determined in a study of beta chain features in type 1 diabetes. Germline CDR1 and CDR2: MDHEN and SYDVKM. The CDR3 covers 15 residues. The V gene end was trimmed by 6 bases and the J gene end by 6 bases; junction bases not matched to a gene: 11. Study observations and caveats: In the patient group, naive, central memory and Treg TCRB repertoires seemed more alike than in the healthy donor group. A moderate, significant TCRB CDR3 shortening appeared in type 1 diabetes across four CD4+ subsets.

The entirety of the isolated RNA underwent reverse transcription, so expressed TCRB transcripts were sequenced. Measured with immunoSEQ multiplex PCR; TCRdb has only the in-frame clones, and not every one. The data show roughly 150,000 clones, over 55% seen once. Concerning this clone: Its matching antigen is unknown.

The sequenced sample was naive CD4+ T cells from blood. The chain carries TRBV28 and TRBJ2-1; 7 bases are a match to TRBD1. This TCR derives from a man younger than 40 with type 1 diabetes. CDR3 sequence reads: CASSDRQGRSNEQFF. CDR3 nucleotide sequence: TGTGCCAGCAGCGACAGACAGGGCAGGAGCAATGAGCAGTTCTTC.